The 28 T cell receptor beta chains below come from one sample, sequenced in a study of blood T cell repertoires in COVID-19. This table comes from immunoSEQ multiplex PCR, and its TCRdb copy is limited to in-frame clones, with some not included. The data hold 230,000 or so clones, with approximately 82% observed a single time. Sample: peripheral blood. The receptors derive from a man in his forties with active or convalescent COVID-19.

This clone has a handful of counts. The V call is TRBV30, the J call TRBJ2-1, with D tentatively TRBD2 (6 bases). CDR3 length: 14 residues. The V gene lost 2 bases and the J gene lost 5 bases, with 13 bases spanning the gap. The germline V gene has CDR1 GTSNPN and CDR2 SVGIG (reference sequence). The CDR3 sequence is CAWSRIGGDNEQFF. In nucleotides, the CDR3 is TGTGCCTGGAGTCGAATCGGGGGTGACAATGAGCAGTTCTTC. The whole variable domain, remainder taken from reference TRBV30 and TRBJ2-1, is SQTIHQWPATLVQPVGSPLSLECTVEGTSNPNLYWYRQAAGRGLQLLFYSVGIGQISSEVPQNLSASRPQDRQFILSSKKLLLSDSGFYLCAWSRIGGDNEQFFGPGTRLTVL.

For the CDR3, the DNA is TGTGCCAGCAGCCAAGGACTAAAGAACACTGAAGCTTTCTTT. It translates to CASSQGLKNTEAFF. The rearrangement links TRBV3-1 (or the pseudogene TRBV3-2) to TRBJ1-1; D not resolved. V lost 1 base, J lost 1 base, and 7 bases lay in between. CDR3 length: 14 residues. Germline V gives CDR1 LGHDT, CDR2 YNNKEL (reference sequence).

This clone was seen a single time. J is TRBJ2-1 and V is TRBV5-6; TRBD2 aligns across 13 bases. CDR3 size: 15 residues. The germline CDR1 and CDR2 sequences are SGHDT and YYEEEE. With 3 bases clipped from V and 4 bases from J, the junction kept 1 base outside the gene matches. The chain's CDR3 is CASSSTSGRYNEQFF. Here the CDR3 DNA reads TGTGCCAGCAGCTCGACTAGCGGGAGGTACAATGAGCAGTTCTTC.

The chain uses TRBV19 and TRBJ1-2; 9 positions match TRBD1. Unmatched junction bases numbered 3, after V lost 5 bases and J lost 5 bases. The CDR3 loop spans 13 amino acids. Germline V gene lookup returns CDR1 LNHDA and CDR2 SQIVND (reference sequence). The CDR3 spells CASSGTGRYGYTF. The CDR3 bases are TGTGCCAGTAGTGGGACAGGGAGGTATGGCTACACCTTC.

The chain employs TRBV5-6 and TRBJ2-2; D gene unclear. The CDR3 is 11 amino acids. CDR1 and CDR2 from the germline V gene are SGHDT and YYEEEE. Trimming stripped 4 bases from V and 8 bases from J, with 6 bases between. The CDR3 spells CASSLQGELFF. The CDR3 coding sequence is TGTGCCAGCAGCCTCCAGGGGGAGCTGTTTTTT.

The chain combines TRBV19 with TRBJ2-3; TRBD2 aligns across 9 bases. CDR1 is LNHDA and CDR2 is SQIVND in the germline V gene (reference sequence). V was pared by 6 bases and J by 0 bases, with 4 bases of the junction left unmatched. The length of the CDR3 is 15 residues. Written as DNA, the CDR3 is TGTGCCAGTAGGGTGCGGGGGGGAAGCACAGATACGCAGTATTTT. This gives the protein CASRVRGGSTDTQYF.

The genes are TRBV5-8 and TRBJ2-2, with D maybe TRBD1 (5 bases). The V end was cut by 4 bases, the J end by 4 bases, with 17 bases between. The germline V gene encodes CDR1 SGHTS and CDR2 YDEGEE. The CDR3 is 16 residues long. CDR3 sequence: CASSLAKGQATGELFF. The CDR3 DNA sequence: TGTGCCAGCAGCCTGGCCAAAGGACAAGCCACCGGGGAGCTGTTTTTT.

The table lists this clone with a count of one. CDR3 loop: CAWTHLAGGPNEQFF. In DNA, the CDR3 is TGTGCCTGGACACATCTAGCGGGGGGGCCCAATGAGCAGTTCTTC. This chain connects TRBV30 to TRBJ2-1; 12 bases are shared with TRBD2. CDR1 GTSNPN and CDR2 SVGIG come from the germline V gene (reference sequence). The CDR3 spans 15 residues. With 4 bases clipped from V and 6 bases from J, the junction kept 7 bases outside the gene matches.

The V and J genes are TRBV4-1 and TRBJ1-5, with D unclear. V dropped 5 bases and J dropped 0 bases, with 8 bases sitting between them. This CDR3 has 14 residues. The germline CDR1 and CDR2 sequences are MGHRA and YSYEKL. CDR3 bases: TGCGCCAGCAGCTGGGCAGTTAGCAATCAGCCCCAGCATTTT. Protein sequence: CASSWAVSNQPQHF.

This chain uses TRBV19 with TRBJ2-3, with no clear D. Germline CDR1 is LNHDA and CDR2 is SQIVND (reference sequence). V gave up 1 base and J gave up 2 bases, with 10 bases separating them. The CDR3 is made up of 15 amino acids. CDR3 in amino acids: CASSIVAQFTDTQYF. CDR3 nucleotide sequence: TGTGCCAGTAGTATAGTGGCTCAGTTCACAGATACGCAGTATTTT.

This clone was observed a handful of times. The chain is built from TRBV19 and TRBJ2-1; 10 nucleotides agree with TRBD2. Losses at the gene ends were 5 bases for V and 4 bases for J; bases not matched to a gene: 8. CDR3 size: 16 residues. Looked up from germline, CDR1 is LNHDA and CDR2 is SQIVND (reference sequence). The CDR3 reads CASSLGLAALYNEQFF. The CDR3 nucleotides are TGTGCCAGTAGTCTCGGACTAGCGGCCTTATACAATGAGCAGTTCTTC.

This chain uses TRBV28 with TRBJ2-7; 7 positions agree with TRBD1. The CDR3 is made up of 15 amino acids. Germline CDR1 MDHEN, CDR2 SYDVKM. After removal of 3 bases from V and 6 bases from J, the junction contained 11 bases not matched to a gene. CDR3 DNA: TGTGCCAGCAGTTTGGCAGACAGGGATTCGGGCGAGCAGTACTTC. It encodes CASSLADRDSGEQYF. The whole variable domain, remainder taken from reference TRBV28 and TRBJ2-7, is DVKVTQSSRYLVKRTGEKVFLECVQDMDHENMFWYRQDPGLGLRLIYFSYDVKMKEKGDIPEGYSVSREKKERFSLILESASTNQTSMYLCASSLADRDSGEQYFGPGTRLTVT.

This chain connects TRBV4-3 to TRBJ2-3; 8 bases fit TRBD2. CDR3 length equals 18 residues. Germline V lookup: CDR1 LGHNA, CDR2 YSLEER. Germline trimming cut 0 bases from V and 2 bases from J; bases unmatched to any gene: 10. As DNA, the CDR3 is TGCGCCAGCAGCCAAGATCGCTTGCGGGGGGCCTCCACAGATACGCAGTATTTT. This translates into CASSQDRLRGASTDTQYF.

CDR3 amino acids: CASSPDTGELFF. CDR3 in DNA: TGTGCCAGCAGTCCTGACACCGGGGAGCTGTTTTTT. This rearrangement joins TRBV27 to TRBJ2-2, with D uncertain. The germline CDR1 and CDR2 sequences are MNHEY and SMNVEV (reference sequence). This CDR3 region has 12 residues. The germline V and J ends were trimmed by 5 bases and 3 bases, with 4 bases remaining between them.

This chain uses TRBV11-2 with TRBJ1-5; 7 bases match TRBD1. V lost 5 bases, J lost 5 bases, and 9 bases stayed unmatched. The CDR3 sequence is 15 residues long. CDR1 is SGHAT, CDR2 FQNNGV, per germline. The CDR3 reads CASSTRQGVDQPQHF. The CDR3 nucleotides are TGTGCCAGCAGCACAAGACAGGGAGTTGATCAGCCCCAGCATTTT.

V usage is TRBV19 and J usage is TRBJ1-5; D remains unclear. Looked up from germline, CDR1 is LNHDA and CDR2 is SQIVND (reference sequence). The CDR3 loop spans 14 amino acids. Between the trimmed V and J ends, which lost 1 base and 7 bases, there was a span of 11 bases. Written as DNA, the CDR3 is TGTGCCAGTAGTATAGCCGGAACGGGACAGCCCCAGCATTTT. It translates to CASSIAGTGQPQHF.

As concerns this clone: This same CDR3 is encoded by further DNA sequences in the sample. The chain is built from TRBV5-1 and TRBJ2-7; D might be TRBD2 (6 bases). V was cut by 2 bases and J by 7 bases, with 10 bases left in between. The CDR3 is 12 amino acids. From germline, CDR1 is SGHRS and CDR2 YFSETQ. For the CDR3, the DNA is TGCGCCAGCAGCTTTGGGGGGAGTGAGCAGTACTTC. It translates to CASSFGGSEQYF.

The rearrangement links TRBV5-4 to TRBJ2-3, with 14 bases that match TRBD2. The CDR3 spans 20 residues. Germline lookup yields CDR1 SGHNT and CDR2 YYREEE (reference sequence). V lost 4 bases to trimming and J lost 2 bases; unmatched junction nucleotides: 15. DNA of the CDR3: TGTGCCAGCAGCCCCTCGGGACTAGCGGGAGCTATTGGGTTCACAGATACGCAGTATTTT. This translates into CASSPSGLAGAIGFTDTQYF.

This chain connects TRBV6-5 to TRBJ1-3; perhaps TRBD1 as D (5 bases). Trimming stripped 0 bases from V and 0 bases from J, with 9 bases between. CDR3 length equals 16 residues. CDR1 is MNHEY and CDR2 is SVGAGI in the germline V gene. The CDR3 spells CASSYSWGDSGNTIYF. The CDR3 nucleotides are TGTGCCAGCAGTTACTCGTGGGGGGACTCTGGAAACACCATATATTTT.

This rearrangement joins TRBV18 to TRBJ1-3; 11 nucleotides match TRBD1. The V and J ends lost 3 bases and 4 bases, in that order; junction bases with no gene match: 5. The CDR3 spans 16 residues. Germline values: CDR1 KGHSH, CDR2 LQKENI. The CDR3 spells CASSPPGQGGGNTIYF. CDR3 coding DNA: TGTGCCAGCTCACCGCCGGGACAGGGGGGAGGAAACACCATATATTTT.

This clone showed up just once. This chain connects TRBV2 to TRBJ1-5; 8 bases fit TRBD1. The V and J ends lost 6 bases and 0 bases, in that order; junction bases with no gene match: 7. The CDR3 length is 16 residues. Per germline, CDR1 SNHLY and CDR2 FYNNEI. CDR3: CASRGQGASSNQPQHF. DNA of the CDR3: TGTGCCAGCAGGGGGCAGGGGGCGAGTAGCAATCAGCCCCAGCATTTT.

The chain has TRBV5-4 and TRBJ2-2; 7 positions match TRBD1. V was pared by 4 bases and J by 0 bases, with 6 bases of the junction left unmatched. Per the germline V gene, CDR1 is SGHNT and CDR2 is YYREEE (reference sequence). The CDR3 extends over 16 amino acids. In nucleotides, the CDR3 is TGTGCCAGCAGCCCTCCAGGGACAGCGAACACCGGGGAGCTGTTTTTT. Protein sequence: CASSPPGTANTGELFF.

The chain combines TRBV24-1 with TRBJ2-7; maybe TRBD1 (6 bases). V gave up 4 bases and J gave up 5 bases, with 14 bases separating them. CDR1 KGHDR and CDR2 SFDVKD come from the germline V gene. CDR3 length: 14 amino acids. CDR3 protein: CATSEPGAGDEQYF. Here the CDR3 DNA reads TGTGCCACCAGTGAGCCAGGGGCCGGGGACGAGCAGTACTTC.

The chain is built from TRBV2 and TRBJ1-2; 10 bases agree with TRBD1. J was trimmed by 7 bases and V by 5 bases; bases with no gene match: 10. The CDR3 runs 15 residues. CDR1 is SNHLY, CDR2 FYNNEI, per germline. DNA of the CDR3: TGTGCCAGCAGTCCTGAGGGACAGGGGTGGGGTGGCTACACCTTC. The encoded protein is CASSPEGQGWGGYTF.

This chain joins TRBV25-1 and TRBJ2-1; D might be TRBD1 (6 bases). Germline loops: CDR1 MGHDK, CDR2 SYGVNS. The CDR3 extends over 14 amino acids. The V gene lost 6 bases and the J gene lost 6 bases, with 15 bases spanning the gap. CDR3 loop: CASSVTGMGNEQFF. CDR3 sequence (DNA): TGTGCCAGCAGCGTGACAGGAATGGGCAATGAGCAGTTCTTC.

This clone was recorded only once. This rearrangement joins TRBV6-1 to TRBJ1-1, with D tentatively TRBD1 (6 bases). Germline V gene sequence: CDR1 MNHNS, CDR2 SASEGT. V was pared by 0 bases and J by 5 bases, with 25 bases between. The CDR3 is 19 amino acids. CDR3 in DNA: TGTGCCAGCAGTGAAGCTTACTCCCCCAGAAGTACTAGGGGGACTGAAGCTTTCTTT. Residues: CASSEAYSPRSTRGTEAFF.

The chain has TRBV4-2 and TRBJ1-1, with D uncertain. The CDR3 is 13 amino acids. The germline V gene encodes CDR1 LGHNA and CDR2 YNFKEQ. V gave up 4 bases and J gave up 6 bases, with 12 bases separating them. The CDR3 DNA reads as TGTGCCAGCAGCCCCGATGAACACCCTGAAGCTTTCTTT. The encoded protein is CASSPDEHPEAFF.

The J gene is TRBJ1-1, the V gene TRBV12-3 or TRBV12-4, with D uncertain. V was trimmed by 5 bases and J by 7 bases, leaving 11 bases between them. This CDR3 comprises 12 residues. The CDR3 sequence is CASSLGDGEAFF. CDR3 bases: TGTGCCAGCAGTCTGGGAGACGGTGAAGCTTTCTTT.